The source of this T cell receptor (beta chain) is a study of blood T cell repertoires in COVID-19. The overall study: COVID-19 samples collected from the United States, Italy and Spain covered acute and convalescent phases. From T cells, B-cell-depleted T cells, or PBMCs came the material, which was cDNA or gDNA.

In germline, CDR1 is MNHNS, CDR2 SASEGT. V lost 3 bases, J lost 4 bases, and 5 bases stayed unmatched. This CDR3 has 15 amino acids. In the original processing: From reference gene primer amplification, estimates of nucleated cell counts were derived. TCRdb keeps only in-frame clones here, not all; method: immunoSEQ multiplex PCR. V, J and clone size reflect that table, while D and trimming were determined from the DNA. Here the sample spans 80,000 to 90,000 clones, around 87% being singletons. This chain links TRBV6-1 with TRBJ2-5; 10 nucleotides line up with TRBD1. The sequencing input was peripheral blood. The TCR comes from a middle-aged man with acute or convalescent COVID-19. The CDR3: CASSDSWDRGETQYF. The CDR3 DNA reads as TGTGCCAGCAGTGATAGTTGGGACAGGGGAGAGACCCAGTACTTC.